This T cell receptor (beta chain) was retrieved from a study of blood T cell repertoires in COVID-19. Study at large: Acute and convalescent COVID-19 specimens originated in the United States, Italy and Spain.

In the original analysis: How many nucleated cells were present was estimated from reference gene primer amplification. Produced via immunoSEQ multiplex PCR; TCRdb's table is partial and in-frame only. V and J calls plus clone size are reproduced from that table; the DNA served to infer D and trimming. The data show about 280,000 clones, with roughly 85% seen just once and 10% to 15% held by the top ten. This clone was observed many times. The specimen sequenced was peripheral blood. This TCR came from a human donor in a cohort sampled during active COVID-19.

CDR3 bases: TGTGCCAGCAGCCCCTCCAGGGGTGAAGGCAATGAGCAGTTCTTC. Protein sequence: CASSPSRGEGNEQFF. The chain carries TRBV11-2 and TRBJ2-1, with D possibly matching TRBD1 (6 bases). The germline V and J ends were trimmed by 5 bases and 6 bases, with 17 bases remaining between them. CDR3 size: 15 residues. Germline CDR1 reads SGHAT; CDR2 reads FQNNGV.